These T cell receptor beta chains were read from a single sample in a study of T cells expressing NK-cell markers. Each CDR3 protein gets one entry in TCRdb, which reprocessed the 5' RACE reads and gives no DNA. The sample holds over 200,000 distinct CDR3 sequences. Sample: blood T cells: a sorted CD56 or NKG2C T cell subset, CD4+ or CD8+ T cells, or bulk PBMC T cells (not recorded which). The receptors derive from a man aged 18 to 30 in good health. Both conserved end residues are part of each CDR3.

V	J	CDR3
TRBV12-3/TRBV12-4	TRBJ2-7	CASSGSGRGAYEQYF
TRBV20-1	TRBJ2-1	CSARRGGLRDEQFF
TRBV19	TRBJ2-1	CATGLAGGRSYNEQFF
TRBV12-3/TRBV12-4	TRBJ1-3	CASRGTSSGNTIYF
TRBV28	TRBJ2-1	CASINFSGTSGSGEQFF
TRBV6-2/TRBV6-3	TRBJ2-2	CASSTPGTGRTGELFF
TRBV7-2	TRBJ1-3	CASSPYKGVPGNTIYF
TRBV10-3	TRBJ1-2	CAISEGDRLTYGYTF
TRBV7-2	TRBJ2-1	CASSLDRGKYNEQFF
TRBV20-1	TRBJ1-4	CSARGKGDRGEKLFF
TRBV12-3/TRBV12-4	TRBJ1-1	CASSRAPDTEAFF
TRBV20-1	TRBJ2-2	CSARGLAGELFF
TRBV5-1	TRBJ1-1	CASSASNSGIRRTEAFF
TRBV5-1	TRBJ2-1	CASSPGPGQGSNEQFF
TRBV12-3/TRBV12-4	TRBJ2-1	CASSRVDNEQFF
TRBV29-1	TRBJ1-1	CSVLLPLNTEAFF
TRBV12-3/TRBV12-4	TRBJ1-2	CASSLSAQPIYGYTF
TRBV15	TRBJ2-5	CATSRDRQGAETQYF
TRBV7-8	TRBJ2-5	CASSLWADNPQETQYF
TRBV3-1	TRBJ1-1	CASSQDPGSEAFF
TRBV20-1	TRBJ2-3	CSAQVAEGTDTQYF
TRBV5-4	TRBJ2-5	CASSFMEGRETQYF
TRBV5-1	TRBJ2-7	CASSVTSPSHEQYF
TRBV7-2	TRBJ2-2	CASSRSGSEAGELFF
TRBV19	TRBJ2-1	CASRGGTGLIGQFF
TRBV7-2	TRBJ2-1	CASSLVGRVYNEQFF
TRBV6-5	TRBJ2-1	CASSYSKLAGGGYNEQFF
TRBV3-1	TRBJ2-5	CASSPLEGAQYF
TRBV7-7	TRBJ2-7	CASSLSRDRSYEQYF
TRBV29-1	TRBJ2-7	CSVAFLGGRYEQYF
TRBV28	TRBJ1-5	CASLPPTGFNQPQHF
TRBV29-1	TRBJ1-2	CSVEPGSGYTF
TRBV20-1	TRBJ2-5	CSARDTSGQETQYF
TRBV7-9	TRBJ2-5	CASSSFRELETQYF
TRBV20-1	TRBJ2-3	CSAPITQASYTQYF
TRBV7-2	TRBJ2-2	CASSLVAGWDTGELFF
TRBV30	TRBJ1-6	CAWRANTNYNSPLHF
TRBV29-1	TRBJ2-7	CSATDSSYEQYF
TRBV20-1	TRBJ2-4	CSARRQGGNIQYF
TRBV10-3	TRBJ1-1	CAIRQGLGPTEAFF